This T cell receptor beta chain was identified in a study of T cell repertoires in cytomegalovirus infection. A single record per CDR3 protein comes from TCRdb applying MiXCR to the reads. The data contain roughly 500,000 distinct CDR3 sequences, around a third of them singletons. Per germline, CDR1 DFQATT and CDR2 SNEGSKA (reference sequence). The J segment lost 2 bases and the V segment lost 6 bases, leaving 5 bases of the junction unmatched. The CDR3 consists of 14 residues. Notes on this clonotype: Its target is not known.

Sequencing used cultured PBMCs, obtained from culture after CMV antigen stimulation. V and J are TRBV20-1 and TRBJ2-7; 12 bases align to TRBD2. The TCR originated in a human donor in good health (CMV status not recorded). Some clones in this sample may be carry-over from other donors' samples. CDR3 in amino acids: CSALTSGRPYEQYF. Written as DNA, the CDR3 is TGCAGTGCGCTTACTAGCGGGAGGCCCTACGAGCAGTACTTC.